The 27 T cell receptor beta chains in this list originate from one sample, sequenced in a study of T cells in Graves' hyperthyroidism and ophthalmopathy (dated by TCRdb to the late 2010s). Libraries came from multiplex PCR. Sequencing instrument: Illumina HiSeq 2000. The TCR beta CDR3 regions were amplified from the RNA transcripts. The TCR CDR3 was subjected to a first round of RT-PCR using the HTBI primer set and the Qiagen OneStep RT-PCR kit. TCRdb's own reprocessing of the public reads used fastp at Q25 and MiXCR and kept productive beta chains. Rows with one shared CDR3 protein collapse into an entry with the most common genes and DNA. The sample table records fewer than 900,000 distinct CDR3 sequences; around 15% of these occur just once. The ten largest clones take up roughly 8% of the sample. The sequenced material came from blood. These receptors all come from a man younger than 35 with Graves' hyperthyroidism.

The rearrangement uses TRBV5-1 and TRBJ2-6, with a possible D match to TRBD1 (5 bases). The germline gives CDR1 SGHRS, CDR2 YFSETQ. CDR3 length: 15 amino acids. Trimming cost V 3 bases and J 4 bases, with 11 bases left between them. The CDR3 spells CASSSYRQGANVLTF. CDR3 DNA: TGCGCCAGCAGCTCATACCGACAGGGGGCCAACGTCCTGACTTTC.

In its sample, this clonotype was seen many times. CDR3 nucleotide sequence: TGTGCCAGCAGTTACTCCGGAGGGATCTATGGCTACACCTTC. Its translation is CASSYSGGIYGYTF. This chain joins TRBV6-5 and TRBJ1-2, with D uncertain. Germline V gene lookup returns CDR1 MNHEY and CDR2 SVGAGI. The V and J ends lost 0 bases and 4 bases respectively, with 9 bases between them. This CDR3 spans 14 amino acids.

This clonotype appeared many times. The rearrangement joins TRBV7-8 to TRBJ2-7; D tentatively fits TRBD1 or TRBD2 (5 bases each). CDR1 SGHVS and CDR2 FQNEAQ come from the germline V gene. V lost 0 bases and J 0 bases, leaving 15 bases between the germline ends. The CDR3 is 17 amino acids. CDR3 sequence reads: CASSLARGEWDSYEQYF. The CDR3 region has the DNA TGTGCCAGCAGCTTAGCGCGAGGGGAGTGGGACTCCTACGAGCAGTACTTC.

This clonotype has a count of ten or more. The CDR3 DNA reads as TGTGCCAGCATAGGAGCGGGACCTGTCTCCTACGAGCAGTACTTC. Its translation: CASIGAGPVSYEQYF. This chain connects TRBV28 to TRBJ2-7; 7 nucleotides line up with TRBD2. The CDR3 is 15 residues long. Germline-derived CDR1 and CDR2 are MDHEN and SYDVKM. J gave up 0 bases and V 7 bases, and 9 bases lay outside the gene matches. The full variable domain, rest sourced from reference TRBV28 and TRBJ2-7, is DVKVTQSSRYLVKRTGEKVFLECVQDMDHENMFWYRQDPGLGLRLIYFSYDVKMKEKGDIPEGYSVSREKKERFSLILESASTNQTSMYLCASIGAGPVSYEQYFGPGTRLTVT.

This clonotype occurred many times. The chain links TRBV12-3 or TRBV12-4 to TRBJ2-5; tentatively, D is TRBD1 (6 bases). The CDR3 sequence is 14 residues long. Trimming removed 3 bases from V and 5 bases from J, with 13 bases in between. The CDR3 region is CASSFRYREETQYF. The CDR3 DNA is TGTGCCAGCAGTTTCCGGTACAGGGAGGAGACCCAGTACTTC.

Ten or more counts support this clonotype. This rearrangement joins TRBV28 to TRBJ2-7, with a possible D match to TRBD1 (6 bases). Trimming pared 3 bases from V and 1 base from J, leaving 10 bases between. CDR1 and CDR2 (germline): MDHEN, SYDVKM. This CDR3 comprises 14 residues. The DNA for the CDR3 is TGTGCCAGCAGTTTTCAGAGGGGGTCCTACGAGCAGTACTTC. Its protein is CASSFQRGSYEQYF. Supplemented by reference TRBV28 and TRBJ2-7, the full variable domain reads DVKVTQSSRYLVKRTGEKVFLECVQDMDHENMFWYRQDPGLGLRLIYFSYDVKMKEKGDIPEGYSVSREKKERFSLILESASTNQTSMYLCASSFQRGSYEQYFGPGTRLTVT.

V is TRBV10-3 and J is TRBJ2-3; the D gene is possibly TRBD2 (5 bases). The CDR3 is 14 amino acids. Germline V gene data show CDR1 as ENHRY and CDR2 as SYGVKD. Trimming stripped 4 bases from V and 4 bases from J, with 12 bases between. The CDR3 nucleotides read TGTGCCATCAGTGGGGAGAGTAGGGCAGATACGCAGTATTTT. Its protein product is CAISGESRADTQYF.

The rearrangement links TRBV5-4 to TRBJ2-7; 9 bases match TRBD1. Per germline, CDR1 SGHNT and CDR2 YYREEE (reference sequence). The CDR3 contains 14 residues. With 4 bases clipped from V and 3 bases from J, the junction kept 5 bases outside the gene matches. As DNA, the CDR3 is TGTGCCAGCAGCCAATCGGACAGGGGCTACGAGCAGTACTTC. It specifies CASSQSDRGYEQYF.

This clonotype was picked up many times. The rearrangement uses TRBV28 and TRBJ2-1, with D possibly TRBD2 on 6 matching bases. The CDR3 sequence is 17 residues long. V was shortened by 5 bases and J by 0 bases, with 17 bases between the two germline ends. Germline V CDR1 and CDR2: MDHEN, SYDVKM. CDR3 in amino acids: CASSAPGAHSSYNEQFF. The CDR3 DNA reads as TGTGCCAGCAGTGCCCCGGGAGCACATAGCTCCTACAATGAGCAGTTCTTC.

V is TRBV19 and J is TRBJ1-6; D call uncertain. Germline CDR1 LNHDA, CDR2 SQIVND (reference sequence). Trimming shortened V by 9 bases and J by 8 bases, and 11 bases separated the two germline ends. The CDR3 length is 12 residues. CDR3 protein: CASGPAYSPLHF. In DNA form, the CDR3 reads TGTGCCAGCGGACCGGCTTATTCACCCCTCCACTTT.

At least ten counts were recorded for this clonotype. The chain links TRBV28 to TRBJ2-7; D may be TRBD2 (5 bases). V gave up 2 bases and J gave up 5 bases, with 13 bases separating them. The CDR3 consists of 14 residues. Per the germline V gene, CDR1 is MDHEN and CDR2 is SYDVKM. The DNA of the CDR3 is TGTGCCAGCAGTTTAGGAGAGGGTCGGAACGAGCAGTACTTC. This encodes CASSLGEGRNEQYF. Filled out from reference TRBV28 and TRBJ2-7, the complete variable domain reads DVKVTQSSRYLVKRTGEKVFLECVQDMDHENMFWYRQDPGLGLRLIYFSYDVKMKEKGDIPEGYSVSREKKERFSLILESASTNQTSMYLCASSLGEGRNEQYFGPGTRLTVT.

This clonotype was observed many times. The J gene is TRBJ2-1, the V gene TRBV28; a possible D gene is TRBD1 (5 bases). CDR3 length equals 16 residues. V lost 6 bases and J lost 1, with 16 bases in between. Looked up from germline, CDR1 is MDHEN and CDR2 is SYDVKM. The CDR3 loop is CASRNQGLYSYNEQFF. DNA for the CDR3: TGTGCCAGCAGGAACCAGGGCCTCTATTCCTACAATGAGCAGTTCTTC.

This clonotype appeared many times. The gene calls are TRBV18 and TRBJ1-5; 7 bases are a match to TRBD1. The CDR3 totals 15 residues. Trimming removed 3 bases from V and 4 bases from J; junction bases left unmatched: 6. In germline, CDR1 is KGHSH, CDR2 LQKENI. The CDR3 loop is CASSPQTGWNQPQHF. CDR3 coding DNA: TGTGCCAGCTCACCCCAGACAGGGTGGAATCAGCCCCAGCATTTT.

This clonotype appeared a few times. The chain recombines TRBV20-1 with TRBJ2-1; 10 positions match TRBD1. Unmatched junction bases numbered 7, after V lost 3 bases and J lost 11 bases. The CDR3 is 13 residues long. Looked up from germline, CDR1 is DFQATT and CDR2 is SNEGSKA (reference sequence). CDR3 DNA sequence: TGCAGTGCTAGCCCGGACAGGGGGTCCCAGCAGTTCTTC. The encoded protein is CSASPDRGSQQFF.

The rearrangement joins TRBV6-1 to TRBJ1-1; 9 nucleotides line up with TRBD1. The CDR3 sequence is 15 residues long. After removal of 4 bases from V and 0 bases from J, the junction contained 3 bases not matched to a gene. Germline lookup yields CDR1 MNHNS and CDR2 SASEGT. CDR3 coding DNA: TGTGCCAGCAGTGGGACAGGGGTCATGAACACTGAAGCTTTCTTT. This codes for CASSGTGVMNTEAFF.

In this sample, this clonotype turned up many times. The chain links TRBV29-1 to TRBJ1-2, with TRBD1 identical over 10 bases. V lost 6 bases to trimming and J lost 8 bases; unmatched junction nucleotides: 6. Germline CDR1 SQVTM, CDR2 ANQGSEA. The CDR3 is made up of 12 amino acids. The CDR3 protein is CSVGQGIEGYTF. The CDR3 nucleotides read TGCAGCGTGGGACAGGGGATAGAAGGCTACACCTTC.

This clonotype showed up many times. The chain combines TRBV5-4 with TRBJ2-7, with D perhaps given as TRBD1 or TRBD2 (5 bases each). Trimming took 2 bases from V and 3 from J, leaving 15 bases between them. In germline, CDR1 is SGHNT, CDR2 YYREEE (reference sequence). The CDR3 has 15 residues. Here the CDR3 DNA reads TGTGCCAGCAGCTTCACCGGGACGTTCGACTACGAGCAGTACTTC. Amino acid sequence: CASSFTGTFDYEQYF.

The CDR3 loop is CASSLSGEGHEQYF. In nucleotides, the CDR3 is TGTGCCAGCAGTTTGTCGGGAGAGGGCCACGAGCAGTACTTC. The V and J genes are TRBV27 and TRBJ2-7, with D perhaps TRBD2 (6 bases). CDR1 and CDR2 (germline): MNHEY, SMNVEV (reference sequence). V lost 3 bases to trimming and J lost 5 bases, with 14 bases between them. The CDR3 runs 14 residues.

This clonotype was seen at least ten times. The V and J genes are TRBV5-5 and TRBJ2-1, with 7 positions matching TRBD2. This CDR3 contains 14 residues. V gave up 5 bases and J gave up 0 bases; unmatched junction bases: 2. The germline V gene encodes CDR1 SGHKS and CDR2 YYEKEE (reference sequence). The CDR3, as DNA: TGTGCCAGCAGTGAGCGGGACTCCTACAATGAGCAGTTCTTC. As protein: CASSERDSYNEQFF. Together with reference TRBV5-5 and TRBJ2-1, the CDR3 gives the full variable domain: DAGVTQSPTHLIKTRGQQVTLRCSPISGHKSVSWYQQVLGQGPQFIFQYYEKEERGRGNFPDRFSARQFPNYSSELNVNALLLGDSALYLCASSERDSYNEQFFGPGTRLTVL.

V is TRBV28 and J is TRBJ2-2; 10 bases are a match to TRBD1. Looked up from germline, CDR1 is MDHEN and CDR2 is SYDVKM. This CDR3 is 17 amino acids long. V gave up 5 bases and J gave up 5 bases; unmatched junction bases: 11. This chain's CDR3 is CASSQTRDRGRTGELFF. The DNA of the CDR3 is TGTGCCAGCAGTCAGACCCGGGACAGGGGCCGTACCGGGGAGCTGTTTTTT.

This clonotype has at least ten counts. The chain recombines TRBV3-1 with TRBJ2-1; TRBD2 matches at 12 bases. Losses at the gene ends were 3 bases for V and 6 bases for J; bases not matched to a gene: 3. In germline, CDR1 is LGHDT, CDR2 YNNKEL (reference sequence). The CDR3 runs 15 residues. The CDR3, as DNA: TGTGCCAGCAGCCATCTAGCGGGAGGGCCCAATGAGCAGTTCTTC. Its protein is CASSHLAGGPNEQFF.

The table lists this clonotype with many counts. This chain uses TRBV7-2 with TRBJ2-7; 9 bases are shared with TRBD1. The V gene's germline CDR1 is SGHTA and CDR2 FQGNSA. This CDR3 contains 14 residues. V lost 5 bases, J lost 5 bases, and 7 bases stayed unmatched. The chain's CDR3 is CASSANRGLDEQYF. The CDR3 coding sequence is TGTGCCAGCAGCGCGAACAGGGGGCTCGACGAGCAGTACTTC.

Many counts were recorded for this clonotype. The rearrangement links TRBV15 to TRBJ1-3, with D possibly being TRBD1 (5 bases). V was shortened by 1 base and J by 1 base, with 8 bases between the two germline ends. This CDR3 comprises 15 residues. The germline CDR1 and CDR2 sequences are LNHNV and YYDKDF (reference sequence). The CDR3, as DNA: TGTGCCACCAGCAGAGGAAAGGGGTCTGGAAACACCATATATTTT. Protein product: CATSRGKGSGNTIYF.

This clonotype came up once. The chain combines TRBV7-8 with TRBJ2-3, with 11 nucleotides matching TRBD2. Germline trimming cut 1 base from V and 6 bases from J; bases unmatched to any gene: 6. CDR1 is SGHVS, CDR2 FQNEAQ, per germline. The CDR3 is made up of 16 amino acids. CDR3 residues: CASSLVRLAGPDTQYF. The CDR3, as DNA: TGTGCCAGCAGCTTAGTACGACTAGCGGGGCCGGATACGCAGTATTTT. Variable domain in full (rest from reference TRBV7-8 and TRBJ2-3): GAGVSQSPRYKVAKRGQDVALRCDPISGHVSLFWYQQALGQGPEFLTYFQNEAQLDKSGLPSDRFFAERPEGSVSTLKIQRTQQEDSAVYLCASSLVRLAGPDTQYFGPGTRLTVL.

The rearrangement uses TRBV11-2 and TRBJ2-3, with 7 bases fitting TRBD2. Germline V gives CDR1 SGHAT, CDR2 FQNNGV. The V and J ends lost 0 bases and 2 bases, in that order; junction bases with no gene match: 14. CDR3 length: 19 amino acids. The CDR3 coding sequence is TGTGCCAGCAGCTTAGATCTCCTAGCGGTAGATACTCACACAGATACGCAGTATTTT. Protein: CASSLDLLAVDTHTDTQYF.

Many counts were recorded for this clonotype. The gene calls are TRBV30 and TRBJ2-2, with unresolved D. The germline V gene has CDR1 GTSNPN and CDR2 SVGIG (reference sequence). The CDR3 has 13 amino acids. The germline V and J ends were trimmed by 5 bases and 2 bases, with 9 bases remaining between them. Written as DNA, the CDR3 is TGTGCCTGGGCCTGGGGAAACACCGGGGAGCTGTTTTTT. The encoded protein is CAWAWGNTGELFF.

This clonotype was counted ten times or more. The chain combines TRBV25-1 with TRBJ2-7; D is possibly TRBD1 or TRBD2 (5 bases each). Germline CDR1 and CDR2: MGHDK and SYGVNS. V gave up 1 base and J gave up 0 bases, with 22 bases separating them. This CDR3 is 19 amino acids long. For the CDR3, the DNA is TGTGCCAGCAGTGAATTAGGCAGGGTAGAGGACTCCGTCTCCTACGAGCAGTACTTC. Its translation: CASSELGRVEDSVSYEQYF.